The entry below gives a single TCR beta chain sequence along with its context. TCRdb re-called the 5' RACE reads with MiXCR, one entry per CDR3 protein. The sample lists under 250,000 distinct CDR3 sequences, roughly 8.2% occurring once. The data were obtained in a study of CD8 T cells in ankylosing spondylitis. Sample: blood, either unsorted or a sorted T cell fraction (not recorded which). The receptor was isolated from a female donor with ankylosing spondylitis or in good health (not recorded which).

CDR3 sequence reads: CSATGLATTTDTQYF. The CDR3 bases are TGCAGTGCCACCGGACTAGCGACAACCACAGATACGCAGTATTTT. The rearrangement joins TRBV20-1 to TRBJ2-3, with 9 bases that match TRBD2. This CDR3 is 15 amino acids long. The J segment lost 2 bases and the V segment lost 6 bases, leaving 9 bases of the junction unmatched. Germline V CDR1 and CDR2: DFQATT, SNEGSKA (reference sequence).